This is a list of T cell receptor beta chains from one sample in a study of blood T cell repertoires in COVID-19. Profiling relied on immunoSEQ multiplex PCR, and the TCRdb table lists in-frame clones only, not all of them. The table shows roughly 40,000 clones, with about 90% occurring only once. The sequenced sample was peripheral blood. The receptors shown here come from a man between 45 and 60 years old with active COVID-19. Each CDR3 is given with its conserved first and last residue. The D gene is left open where the match is weak. A row's size may be missing; if present it is once, few, many or a size class.

v_gene: TRBV11-3; j_gene: TRBJ2-5; len: 14; abundance: .; d_gene: .; CDR3aa: CASSLDGGRETQYF; CDR3nt: TGTGCCAGCAGCTTAGACGGCGGTAGAGAGACCCAGTACTTC
v_gene: TRBV30; j_gene: TRBJ1-2; len: 14; abundance: .; d_gene: TRBD1; CDR3aa: CAWRRQGSNYGYTF; CDR3nt: TGTGCCTGGAGAAGACAGGGCTCGAACTATGGCTACACCTTC
v_gene: TRBV5-5; j_gene: TRBJ1-2; len: 13; abundance: .; d_gene: .; CDR3aa: CASSGPAGDGYTF; CDR3nt: TGTGCCAGCAGCGGTCCGGCAGGGGATGGCTACACCTTC
v_gene: TRBV5-1; j_gene: TRBJ2-5; len: 15; abundance: .; d_gene: .; CDR3aa: CASSEDSFNQETQYF; CDR3nt: TGCGCCAGCAGCGAGGACAGCTTCAACCAAGAGACCCAGTACTTC
v_gene: TRBV27; j_gene: TRBJ1-2; len: 20; abundance: .; d_gene: .; CDR3aa: CASSLKGRGRGHLINYGYTF; CDR3nt: TGTGCCAGCAGTTTAAAGGGGCGGGGGCGGGGACACCTAATAAACTATGGCTACACCTTC
v_gene: TRBV2; j_gene: TRBJ1-1; len: 14; abundance: .; d_gene: .; CDR3aa: CASSAGSYATEAFF; CDR3nt: TGTGCCAGCAGTGCAGGGTCCTACGCCACTGAAGCTTTCTTT
v_gene: TRBV20-1; j_gene: TRBJ2-5; len: 11; abundance: .; d_gene: TRBD1; CDR3aa: CSATGEETQYF; CDR3nt: TGCAGTGCCACAGGGGAAGAGACCCAGTACTTC
v_gene: TRBV7-7; j_gene: TRBJ2-1; len: 16; abundance: .; d_gene: .; CDR3aa: CASHLIEDFSYNEQFF; CDR3nt: TGTGCCAGCCACCTTATCGAGGACTTTTCCTACAATGAGCAGTTCTTC
v_gene: TRBV15; j_gene: TRBJ2-1; len: 17; abundance: .; d_gene: TRBD1; CDR3aa: CATSRRPGTGTYNEQFF; CDR3nt: TGTGCCACCAGTAGACGTCCCGGGACAGGGACCTACAATGAGCAGTTCTTC
v_gene: TRBV18; j_gene: TRBJ2-7; len: 17; abundance: .; d_gene: TRBD1; CDR3aa: CASSPPGTGLAVAEQYF; CDR3nt: TGTGCCAGCTCACCTCCCGGGACAGGGCTAGCGGTTGCCGAGCAGTACTTC
v_gene: TRBV30; j_gene: TRBJ2-7; len: 12; abundance: .; d_gene: .; CDR3aa: CALEDSYYEQYF; CDR3nt: TGTGCCTTGGAGGACAGTTACTACGAGCAGTACTTC
v_gene: TRBV2; j_gene: TRBJ1-1; len: 13; abundance: .; d_gene: .; CDR3aa: CASRPEERTEAFF; CDR3nt: TGTGCCAGCCGCCCGGAGGAACGCACTGAAGCTTTCTTT
v_gene: TRBV5-6; j_gene: TRBJ1-6; len: 17; abundance: .; d_gene: TRBD1; CDR3aa: CASSTYRTGVNNSPLHF; CDR3nt: TGTGCCAGCAGCACGTACAGGACAGGAGTTAATAATTCACCCCTCCACTTT
v_gene: TRBV3-1/TRBV3-2; j_gene: TRBJ1-4; len: 14; abundance: few; d_gene: .; CDR3aa: CASHNSGVNEKLFF; CDR3nt: TGTGCCAGCCACAACTCAGGGGTTAATGAAAAACTGTTTTTT
v_gene: TRBV2; j_gene: TRBJ1-1; len: 14; abundance: .; d_gene: .; CDR3aa: CASSTLRGMGEAFF; CDR3nt: TGTGCCAGCAGCACCCTCCGGGGAATGGGTGAAGCTTTCTTT
v_gene: TRBV19; j_gene: TRBJ2-7; len: 16; abundance: .; d_gene: .; CDR3aa: CASSSNSDPTRGEQYF; CDR3nt: TGTGCCAGTAGTTCCAACTCGGACCCTACCCGGGGCGAGCAGTACTTC
v_gene: TRBV7-9; j_gene: TRBJ1-1; len: 15; abundance: .; d_gene: TRBD1; CDR3aa: CASSSSRTGDTEAFF; CDR3nt: TGTGCCAGCAGCTCATCCCGGACAGGGGACACTGAAGCTTTCTTT
v_gene: TRBV19; j_gene: TRBJ2-6; len: 13; abundance: .; d_gene: .; CDR3aa: CASSIDSFNVLTF; CDR3nt: TGTGCCAGTAGTATAGACAGTTTTAACGTCCTGACTTTC
v_gene: TRBV5-6; j_gene: TRBJ2-7; len: 13; abundance: .; d_gene: .; CDR3aa: CASSPVAAGEQYF; CDR3nt: TGTGCCAGCAGCCCCGTAGCAGCGGGCGAGCAGTACTTC
v_gene: TRBV7-9; j_gene: TRBJ1-4; len: 13; abundance: .; d_gene: .; CDR3aa: CASSLAGAEKLFF; CDR3nt: TGTGCCAGCAGCTTAGCAGGGGCTGAAAAACTGTTTTTT
v_gene: TRBV7-3; j_gene: TRBJ2-2; len: 14; abundance: .; d_gene: .; CDR3aa: CASSLQTGIGELFF; CDR3nt: TGTGCCAGCAGCTTACAAACAGGGATTGGGGAGCTGTTTTTT
v_gene: TRBV19; j_gene: TRBJ2-2; len: 15; abundance: .; d_gene: .; CDR3aa: CAPSSRGYIGGELFF; CDR3nt: TGTGCCCCAAGTTCGAGGGGGTATATCGGCGGGGAGCTGTTTTTT
v_gene: TRBV4-1; j_gene: TRBJ2-1; len: 14; abundance: .; d_gene: .; CDR3aa: CASSHGLPSNEQFF; CDR3nt: TGCGCCAGCAGCCATGGACTCCCCAGCAATGAGCAGTTCTTC
v_gene: TRBV7-9; j_gene: TRBJ2-1; len: 15; abundance: .; d_gene: .; CDR3aa: CASSPPDFADNEQFF; CDR3nt: TGTGCCAGCAGCCCCCCCGATTTTGCGGACAATGAGCAGTTCTTC
v_gene: TRBV5-1; j_gene: TRBJ2-7; len: 14; abundance: .; d_gene: TRBD1; CDR3aa: CARGTESNSYEQYF; CDR3nt: TGCGCCAGGGGGACAGAGTCCAACTCCTACGAGCAGTACTTC
v_gene: TRBV19; j_gene: TRBJ1-4; len: 15; abundance: .; d_gene: .; CDR3aa: CASSIDLSFNEKLFF; CDR3nt: TGTGCCAGTAGTATAGATCTCAGTTTTAATGAAAAACTGTTTTTT
v_gene: TRBV30; j_gene: TRBJ2-1; len: 16; abundance: .; d_gene: .; CDR3aa: CAWSVKKGVSYNEQFF; CDR3nt: TGTGCCTGGAGTGTAAAGAAGGGGGTTTCCTACAATGAGCAGTTCTTC
v_gene: TRBV2; j_gene: TRBJ2-3; len: 14; abundance: .; d_gene: .; CDR3aa: CASKEKGASDTQYF; CDR3nt: TGTGCCAGCAAGGAGAAGGGAGCGTCAGATACGCAGTATTTT
v_gene: TRBV10-1; j_gene: TRBJ1-4; len: 14; abundance: .; d_gene: .; CDR3aa: CASPGPGTNEKLFF; CDR3nt: TGCGCCAGCCCCGGGCCAGGGACTAATGAAAAACTGTTTTTT
v_gene: TRBV12-2; j_gene: TRBJ2-4; len: 14; abundance: .; d_gene: .; CDR3aa: CASRSRQRKNIQYF; CDR3nt: TGTGCAAGTCGCTCCCGACAGAGGAAAAACATTCAGTACTTC
v_gene: TRBV3-1/TRBV3-2; j_gene: TRBJ2-3; len: 14; abundance: .; d_gene: .; CDR3aa: CASTRQTSTDTQYF; CDR3nt: TGTGCCAGCACCAGACAGACTAGCACAGATACGCAGTATTTT
v_gene: TRBV30; j_gene: TRBJ1-4; len: 15; abundance: .; d_gene: TRBD1; CDR3aa: CAWSALTGENEKLFF; CDR3nt: TGTGCCTGGAGTGCTCTGACAGGGGAGAACGAAAAACTGTTTTTT
v_gene: TRBV2; j_gene: TRBJ1-2; len: 15; abundance: .; d_gene: TRBD1; CDR3aa: CVSRGQGEVGYGYTF; CDR3nt: TGTGTCAGCAGGGGACAGGGGGAAGTCGGGTATGGCTACACCTTC
v_gene: TRBV19; j_gene: TRBJ2-7; len: 14; abundance: .; d_gene: TRBD2; CDR3aa: CASSIRTSGHEQYF; CDR3nt: TGTGCCAGTAGTATAAGGACTAGCGGGCACGAGCAGTACTTC
v_gene: TRBV28; j_gene: TRBJ2-7; len: 19; abundance: .; d_gene: TRBD2; CDR3aa: CASSLPRGLAGGPGAEQYF; CDR3nt: TGTGCCAGCAGTCTCCCCCGGGGACTAGCGGGAGGGCCAGGGGCCGAGCAGTACTTC
v_gene: TRBV15; j_gene: TRBJ2-1; len: 16; abundance: .; d_gene: TRBD1; CDR3aa: CATSRSPGQGMDEQFF; CDR3nt: TGTGCCACCAGCAGAAGTCCGGGACAGGGGATGGATGAGCAGTTCTTC
v_gene: TRBV19; j_gene: TRBJ2-2; len: 14; abundance: .; d_gene: .; CDR3aa: CASSFGRNTGELFF; CDR3nt: TGTGCCAGTAGTTTTGGGAGAAACACCGGGGAGCTGTTTTTT
v_gene: TRBV6-5; j_gene: TRBJ1-3; len: 14; abundance: .; d_gene: .; CDR3aa: CASKRGDPGNTIYF; CDR3nt: TGTGCCAGCAAACGGGGAGATCCTGGAAACACCATATATTTT
v_gene: TRBV6-5; j_gene: TRBJ2-3; len: 16; abundance: .; d_gene: TRBD2; CDR3aa: CASSYSDSGSTDTQYF; CDR3nt: TGTGCCAGCAGTTACTCGGATAGCGGGAGCACAGATACGCAGTATTTT
v_gene: TRBV28; j_gene: TRBJ2-7; len: 15; abundance: .; d_gene: TRBD2; CDR3aa: CASSLGGSPTYEQYF; CDR3nt: TGTGCCAGCAGTTTGGGCGGGAGCCCCACCTACGAGCAGTACTTC
v_gene: TRBV12-3/TRBV12-4; j_gene: TRBJ1-1; len: 13; abundance: .; d_gene: .; CDR3aa: CASSFAEFTEAFF; CDR3nt: TGTGCCAGCAGTTTCGCGGAATTCACTGAAGCTTTCTTT
v_gene: TRBV6-5; j_gene: TRBJ2-5; len: 13; abundance: .; d_gene: TRBD2; CDR3aa: CASRVAGEETQYF; CDR3nt: TGTGCCAGCAGGGTAGCGGGAGAGGAGACCCAGTACTTC
v_gene: TRBV7-8; j_gene: TRBJ2-4; len: 17; abundance: .; d_gene: TRBD2; CDR3aa: CASSSGGVNLAKNIQYF; CDR3nt: TGTGCCAGCAGCTCGGGGGGGGTCAACCTAGCCAAAAACATTCAGTACTTC
v_gene: TRBV28; j_gene: TRBJ1-4; len: 15; abundance: .; d_gene: TRBD1; CDR3aa: CASSRWTGNLVKLFF; CDR3nt: TGTGCCAGCAGTCGTTGGACAGGGAATTTGGTAAAACTGTTTTTT